This T cell receptor (beta chain) was retrieved from a study of blood T cells in healthy people across ages. Overall study: Through template switching, about one barcoded beta molecule was captured per two T cells, as measured in model experiments.

Healthy Caucasian individuals from Russia aged 6 to 90 were enrolled as donors. This clonotype was seen repeatedly, ten times or more. Trimming removed 5 bases at V and 0 bases at J, with 5 bases between. The CDR3 loop spans 13 amino acids. Germline lookup yields CDR1 SQVTM and CDR2 ANQGSEA. A second PCR, run for about 7 to 11 cycles, used a sample-barcoded 5' primer plus a J-beta primer mix. TCRdb called the 5' RACE reads again in MiXCR, with one record for every CDR3 protein. The repertoire consists of 650,000 to 1,000,000 distinct CDR3 sequences, with about 36% occurring once and the leading ten covering roughly 13%.

Input material: blood. This sequence originates from a man aged 18 to 35 in good health. This rearrangement joins TRBV29-1 to TRBJ2-6; no definite D call. Written as DNA, the CDR3 is TGCAGCGTTACGAACTCTGGGGCCAACGTCCTGACTTTC. Protein: CSVTNSGANVLTF. Variable domain in full (rest from reference TRBV29-1 and TRBJ2-6): SAVISQKPSRDICQRGTSLTIQCQVDSQVTMMFWYRQQPGQSLTLIATANQGSEATYESGFVIDKFPISRPNLTFSTLTVSNMSPEDSSIYLCSVTNSGANVLTFGAGSRLTVL.